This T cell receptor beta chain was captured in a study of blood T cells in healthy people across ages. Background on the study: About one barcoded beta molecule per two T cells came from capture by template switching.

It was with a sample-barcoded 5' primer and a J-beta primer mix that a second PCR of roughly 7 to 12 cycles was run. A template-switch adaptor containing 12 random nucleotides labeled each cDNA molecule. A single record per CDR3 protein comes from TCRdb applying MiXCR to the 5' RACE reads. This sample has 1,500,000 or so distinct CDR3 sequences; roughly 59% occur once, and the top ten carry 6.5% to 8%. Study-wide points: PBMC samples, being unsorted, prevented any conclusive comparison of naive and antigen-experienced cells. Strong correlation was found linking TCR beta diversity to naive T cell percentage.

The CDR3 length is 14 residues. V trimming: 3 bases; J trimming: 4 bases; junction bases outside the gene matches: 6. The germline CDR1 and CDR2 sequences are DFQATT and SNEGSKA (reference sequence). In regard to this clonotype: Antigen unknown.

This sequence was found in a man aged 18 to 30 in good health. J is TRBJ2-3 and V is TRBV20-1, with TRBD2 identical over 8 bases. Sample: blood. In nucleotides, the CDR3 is TGCAGTGCTAGGGGGCGGGAGGTCGCAGATACGCAGTATTTT. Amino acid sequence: CSARGREVADTQYF.